These 24 T cell receptor beta chains were sequenced from one sample in a study of T cells in Graves' hyperthyroidism and ophthalmopathy. Amplification of TCR beta CDR3 regions used RNA as the template. The primer set for the first-round RT-PCR of the TCR CDR3 was HTBI. TCRdb re-called the multiplex PCR reads through MiXCR, storing one row per CDR3 protein. The sample yields fewer than 750,000 distinct CDR3 sequences, around 13% seen once. Sequenced sample: blood. The source is a woman in her forties or fifties with Graves' ophthalmopathy.

This clonotype was detected many times. The rearrangement joins TRBV3-1 to TRBJ2-1, with D unresolved. Trimming left V 4 bases short and J 6 bases short, with 10 bases between. CDR3 length equals 13 residues. Germline V lookup: CDR1 LGHDT, CDR2 YNNKEL (reference sequence). The CDR3: CASSLFGSNEQFF. Written as DNA, the CDR3 is TGTGCCAGCAGCCTTTTCGGATCCAATGAGCAGTTCTTC.

This clonotype appeared many times. DNA of the CDR3: TGCAGTGCTACCCGACTAGCGGTTCATACGCAGTATTTT. Protein: CSATRLAVHTQYF. The chain recombines TRBV20-1 with TRBJ2-3; 9 bases agree with TRBD2. V shed 4 bases, J shed 7 bases, and the junction held 6 bases outside the gene matches. Germline V gene lookup returns CDR1 DFQATT and CDR2 SNEGSKA (reference sequence). The CDR3 is made up of 13 amino acids.

This clonotype was picked up many times. The CDR3 sequence is CASSLKGKSSEGTEAFF. CDR3 sequence (DNA): TGTGCCAGCAGCTTAAAGGGTAAAAGCTCCGAAGGCACTGAAGCTTTCTTT. The rearrangement uses TRBV7-8 and TRBJ1-1; D uncertain. Germline CDR1 and CDR2: SGHVS and FQNEAQ. Trimming took off 2 bases at V and 4 bases at J, with 20 bases between the two ends. CDR3 size: 17 residues.

This clonotype was detected a few times. The rearrangement joins TRBV15 to TRBJ1-2; D gene unclear. Germline lookup yields CDR1 LNHNV and CDR2 YYDKDF (reference sequence). The CDR3 is 15 amino acids. Trimming removed 0 bases from V and 5 bases from J, with 13 bases in between. The CDR3 DNA sequence: TGTGCCACCAGCAGAGACGGGTTAGGGCAGTATGGCTACACCTTC. This sequence encodes CATSRDGLGQYGYTF.

This clonotype was observed many times. The chain uses TRBV30 and TRBJ2-7; 10 bases are a match to TRBD2. Germline V gene lookup returns CDR1 GTSNPN and CDR2 SVGIG (reference sequence). V dropped 3 bases and J dropped 4; count of bases not matched to a gene: 3. The CDR3 extends over 13 amino acids. The CDR3 region is CAWSRTSGYEQYF. DNA for the CDR3: TGTGCCTGGAGCAGGACTAGCGGATACGAGCAGTACTTC.

This clonotype appeared many times. The genes are TRBV6-2 or TRBV6-3 and TRBJ2-1; 14 nucleotides match TRBD2. Trimming took 5 bases from V and 0 from J; bases not matched to a gene: 18. Germline-derived CDR1 and CDR2 are MNHEY and SVGEGT. CDR3 length: 22 residues. The CDR3 loop reads CASSPHPPGTSGSRVSYNEQFF. As DNA, the CDR3 is TGTGCCAGCAGTCCACACCCCCCCGGGACTAGCGGGAGTAGGGTCTCCTACAATGAGCAGTTCTTC.

This clonotype was seen many times. This chain uses TRBV7-2 with TRBJ2-5; TRBD1 matches at 10 bases. CDR1 and CDR2 (germline): SGHTA, FQGNSA. The CDR3 runs 15 residues. With V trimmed by 4 bases and J by 5 bases, 7 bases remained unmatched. This CDR3 is CASSSGTGDLETQYF. The CDR3 DNA is TGTGCCAGCAGCTCCGGGACAGGGGATTTGGAGACCCAGTACTTC. Using reference TRBV7-2 and TRBJ2-5 for the parts outside the CDR3, the full variable domain is GAGVSQSPSNKVTEKGKDVELRCDPISGHTALYWYRQSLGQGLEFLIYFQGNSAPDKSGLPSDRFSAERTGGSVSTLTIQRTQQEDSAVYLCASSSGTGDLETQYFGPGTRLLVL.

This clonotype was counted between two and nine times. The chain employs TRBV19 and TRBJ2-7; TRBD1 might be the D (6 bases). V lost 5 bases, J lost 7 bases, and 12 bases lay in between. The CDR3 length is 12 residues. Germline loops: CDR1 LNHDA, CDR2 SQIVND (reference sequence). CDR3 region: CASSAYREEQYF. CDR3 coding DNA: TGTGCCAGTAGTGCTTACAGGGAGGAGCAGTACTTC.

This clonotype has at least ten counts. The J gene is TRBJ2-3, the V gene TRBV29-1; maybe TRBD1 (6 bases). The CDR3 consists of 14 residues. Trimming stripped 3 bases from V and 3 bases from J, with 13 bases between. The germline gives CDR1 SQVTM, CDR2 ANQGSEA. This CDR3 is CSVEQGRGTDTQYF. CDR3 nucleotides: TGCAGCGTTGAGCAGGGGCGCGGAACAGATACGCAGTATTTT.

This chain uses TRBV7-9 with TRBJ2-1; D might be TRBD2 (5 bases). Per germline, CDR1 SEHNR and CDR2 FQNEAQ (reference sequence). V was cut by 6 bases and J by 5 bases, with 11 bases left in between. The CDR3 contains 13 residues. The CDR3 DNA reads as TGTGCCAGCAGTTTAAAGGGAGACAATGAGCAGTTCTTC. Residues: CASSLKGDNEQFF. Full variable domain (outside the CDR3, taken from reference TRBV7-9 and TRBJ2-1): DTGVSQNPRHKITKRGQNVTFRCDPISEHNRLYWYRQTLGQGPEFLTYFQNEAQLEKSRLLSDRFSAERPKGSFSTLEIQRTEQGDSAMYLCASSLKGDNEQFFGPGTRLTVL.

This clonotype was counted many times. This chain uses TRBV12-3 or TRBV12-4 with TRBJ1-2; D is undetermined. The CDR3 runs 13 residues. V was trimmed by 3 bases and J by 7 bases, leaving 12 bases between them. The CDR3 DNA is TGTGCCAGCAGTTTTTTAAGCGGCTTTGGCTACACCTTC. It is translated as CASSFLSGFGYTF.

This clonotype was found many times. The chain joins TRBV7-3 to TRBJ2-1, with D perhaps TRBD2 (5 bases). Trimming removed 5 bases at V and 4 bases at J, with 15 bases between. Germline CDR1 and CDR2: SGHTA and FQGTGA. This CDR3 spans 15 amino acids. The DNA of the CDR3 is TGTGCCAGCAGCCCCACGGGGAGTATGTACAATGAGCAGTTCTTC. Its protein is CASSPTGSMYNEQFF.

Note on this clonotype: This may come from a read error, since a much larger clone is one base off. The J gene is TRBJ2-6, the V gene TRBV20-1, with D tentatively TRBD2 (5 bases). V was trimmed by 5 bases and J by 2 bases, leaving 10 bases between them. The germline CDR1 and CDR2 sequences are DFQATT and SNEGSKA (reference sequence). This CDR3 has 14 residues. The CDR3 coding sequence is TGCAGTGCTCCGGACGGGGCTGGGGCCAACGTCCTGACTTTC. Translating gives CSAPDGAGANVLTF.

This clonotype was detected ten times or more. The rearrangement uses TRBV11-3 and TRBJ2-1, with 7 bases matching TRBD2. CDR1 and CDR2 from the germline V gene are SGHNT and YENEEA. The CDR3 has 15 residues. V lost 2 bases and J lost 5; bases outside the gene matches: 6. CDR3 loop: CASSLSGGGNNEQFF. CDR3 sequence (DNA): TGTGCCAGCAGCTTATCGGGGGGAGGGAACAATGAGCAGTTCTTC.

This clonotype came up many times. The chain is built from TRBV6-5 and TRBJ2-7; TRBD1 is a possible D gene (5 bases). The germline V and J ends were trimmed by 2 bases and 1 base, with 9 bases remaining between them. The CDR3 consists of 14 residues. CDR1 and CDR2 from the germline V gene are MNHEY and SVGAGI. The CDR3 nucleotides are TGTGCCAGCAGTTACAGGGGTTCGTCCTACGAGCAGTACTTC. This codes for CASSYRGSSYEQYF.

There are a few counts of this clonotype. This chain links TRBV7-3 with TRBJ2-1; D remains ambiguous. V lost 5 bases and J lost 7, with 15 bases in between. The CDR3 has 14 residues. Looked up from germline, CDR1 is SGHTA and CDR2 is FQGTGA. The CDR3 DNA is TGTGCCAGCAGCCCCCGAGACTGGGGTAATGAGCAGTTCTTC. Translating gives CASSPRDWGNEQFF. The complete variable domain, with remaining parts taken from reference TRBV7-3 and TRBJ2-1, reads GAGVSQTPSNKVTEKGKYVELRCDPISGHTALYWYRQSLGQGPEFLIYFQGTGAADDSGLPNDRFFAVRPEGSVSTLKIQRTERGDSAVYLCASSPRDWGNEQFFGPGTRLTVL.

The rearrangement links TRBV4-3 to TRBJ2-1; TRBD2 matches 12 bases. The V gene's germline CDR1 is LGHNA and CDR2 YSLEER. The CDR3 length is 15 residues. The V segment lost 3 bases and the J segment 10 bases; nucleotides outside the gene matches: 7. Written as DNA, the CDR3 is TGCGCCAGCAGCCACGCGGGACTAGCGGGTCGGGAGCAGTTCTTC. Translated, it gives CASSHAGLAGREQFF.

This chain uses TRBV5-1 with TRBJ2-1; perhaps D is TRBD1 or TRBD2 (5 bases each). The V gene's germline CDR1 is SGHRS and CDR2 YFSETQ. The germline V and J ends were trimmed by 0 bases and 4 bases, with 14 bases remaining between them. The CDR3 is made up of 16 amino acids. This CDR3 reads CASSLASRGLYNEQFF. CDR3 bases: TGCGCCAGCAGCTTGGCCTCCCGGGGCTTATACAATGAGCAGTTCTTC.

At least ten counts were recorded for this clonotype. The chain has TRBV6-2 or TRBV6-3 and TRBJ2-5; TRBD1 agrees at 8 bases. CDR3 length: 16 residues. Germline lookup yields CDR1 MNHEY and CDR2 SVGEGT. V was pared by 3 bases and J by 2 bases, with 8 bases of the junction left unmatched. The DNA of the CDR3 is TGTGCCAGCAGTTATCTCGGGACAGGTCAACAAGAGACCCAGTACTTC. Translation gives CASSYLGTGQQETQYF.

This clonotype occurred a few times. This sequence joins TRBV6-1 and TRBJ1-1; no clear D gene. The CDR3 has 15 residues. Germline values: CDR1 MNHNS, CDR2 SASEGT. The V end was cut by 4 bases, the J end by 3 bases, with 15 bases between. This CDR3 reads CASSASGTRYTEAFF. The CDR3 DNA reads TGTGCCAGCAGTGCTTCGGGAACCCGGTACACTGAAGCTTTCTTT.

J is TRBJ1-3 and V is TRBV28; a possible D gene is TRBD1 (6 bases). Trimming removed 2 bases from V and 0 bases from J, with 11 bases in between. There are 16 residues in the CDR3. Germline-derived CDR1 and CDR2 are MDHEN and SYDVKM. CDR3 sequence: CASSLLGGGSGNTIYF. As DNA, the CDR3 is TGTGCCAGCAGTTTACTGGGAGGGGGCTCTGGAAACACCATATATTTT.

This clonotype was observed at least ten times. V is TRBV30 and J is TRBJ1-5, with TRBD1 as a possible D gene (5 bases). Germline V lookup: CDR1 GTSNPN, CDR2 SVGIG (reference sequence). With 2 bases removed from V and 3 bases from J, the gap between germline ends came to 8 bases. This CDR3 comprises 13 residues. The CDR3: CAWSSGFNQPQHF. The CDR3, as DNA: TGTGCCTGGAGTTCAGGGTTCAATCAGCCCCAGCATTTT.

This clonotype appeared many times. The chain is built from TRBV28 and TRBJ1-2; D remains ambiguous. The CDR3 sequence is 15 residues long. The V gene lost 6 bases and the J gene lost 2 bases, with 16 bases spanning the gap. Germline values: CDR1 MDHEN, CDR2 SYDVKM. The CDR3 DNA sequence: TGTGCCAGCAGCCCCTCACTATTAAGCAACTATGGCTACACCTTC. The encoded protein is CASSPSLLSNYGYTF.

The J gene is TRBJ2-3, the V gene TRBV19; D is uncertain. Germline CDR1 reads LNHDA; CDR2 reads SQIVND (reference sequence). CDR3 length equals 14 residues. The germline V and J ends were trimmed by 7 bases and 1 base, with 12 bases remaining between them. In nucleotides, the CDR3 is TGTGCCAGTAAAGCCGGCCCCGGCACAGATACGCAGTATTTT. As protein: CASKAGPGTDTQYF.